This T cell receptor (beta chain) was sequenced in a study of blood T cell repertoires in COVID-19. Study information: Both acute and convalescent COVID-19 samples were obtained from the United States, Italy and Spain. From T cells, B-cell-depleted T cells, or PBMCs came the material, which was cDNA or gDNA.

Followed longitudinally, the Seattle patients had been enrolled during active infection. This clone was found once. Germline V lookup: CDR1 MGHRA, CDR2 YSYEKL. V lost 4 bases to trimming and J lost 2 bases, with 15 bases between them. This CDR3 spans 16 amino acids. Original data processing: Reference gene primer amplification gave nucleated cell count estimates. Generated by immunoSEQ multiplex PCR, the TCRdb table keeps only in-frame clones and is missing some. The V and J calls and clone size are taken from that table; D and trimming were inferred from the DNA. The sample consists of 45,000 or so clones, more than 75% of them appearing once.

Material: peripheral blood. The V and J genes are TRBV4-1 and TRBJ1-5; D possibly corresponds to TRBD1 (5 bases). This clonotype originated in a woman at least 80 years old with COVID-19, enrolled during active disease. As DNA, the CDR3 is TGCGCCAGCAGCCCCCGGGGGACCGGCGGCAATCAGCCCCAGCATTTT. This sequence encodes CASSPRGTGGNQPQHF.